Below, 10 T cell receptor beta chains from the same sample are listed, as sequenced in a study of cytotoxic CD8 clonotypes in ibrutinib-treated CLL. Assay used: immunoSEQ multiplex PCR; TCRdb lists only in-frame clones, some missing. Of 50,000 to 60,000 clones listed, 75% to 90% were seen once; the top ten hold about a fifth. The sequenced sample was PBMCs, obtained after 24 months of ibrutinib treatment. The receptors originated from a human donor with chronic lymphocytic leukemia.

The rearrangement uses TRBV19 and TRBJ1-3; no firm D call. The V end was cut by 6 bases, the J end by 0 bases, with 6 bases between. The length of the CDR3 is 13 residues. Germline V CDR1 and CDR2: LNHDA, SQIVND (reference sequence). The CDR3 sequence is CASRRSSGNTIYF. CDR3 bases: TGTGCCAGTAGGCGCTCCTCTGGAAACACCATATATTTT.

This clone was seen once. The chain is built from TRBV7-9 and TRBJ2-1, with 11 positions matching TRBD2. Germline V gene data show CDR1 as SEHNR and CDR2 as FQNEAQ (reference sequence). This CDR3 is built from 14 residues. V lost 7 bases, J lost 7 bases, and 6 bases stayed unmatched. The CDR3 is CASNSGRAGNEQFF. CDR3 coding DNA: TGTGCCAGCAATAGCGGGAGGGCCGGGAATGAGCAGTTCTTC.

J is TRBJ2-3 and V is TRBV5-4; 15 positions match TRBD2. J lost 5 bases, V lost 0 bases, and 10 bases had no gene match. CDR1 is SGHNT, CDR2 YYREEE, per germline (reference sequence). This CDR3 is 19 amino acids long. CDR3 sequence reads: CASSLEFGLAGGPGDTQYF. The CDR3 region has the DNA TGTGCCAGCAGCTTGGAGTTTGGACTAGCGGGAGGGCCGGGAGATACGCAGTATTTT. The whole variable domain, remainder taken from reference TRBV5-4 and TRBJ2-3, is ETGVTQSPTHLIKTRGQQVTLRCSSQSGHNTVSWYQQALGQGPQFIFQYYREEENGRGNFPPRFSGLQFPNYSSELNVNALELDDSALYLCASSLEFGLAGGPGDTQYFGPGTRLTVL.

The CDR3 bases are TGTGCCTGGAGTGTTAGCGGGAGCTACGAGCAGTACTTC. Its translation is CAWSVSGSYEQYF. V gene TRBV30 combines with J gene TRBJ2-7; 9 nucleotides agree with TRBD2. The junction had 0 bases not matched to a gene; V was cut back by 0 bases and J by 3 bases. The CDR3 contains 13 residues. Germline V gene lookup returns CDR1 GTSNPN and CDR2 SVGIG (reference sequence).

This chain uses TRBV6-1 with TRBJ1-1; a possible D gene is TRBD1 (5 bases). The CDR3 is made up of 14 amino acids. Trimming left V 1 base short and J 6 bases short, with 12 bases between. Per the germline V gene, CDR1 is MNHNS and CDR2 is SASEGT. In DNA form, the CDR3 reads TGTGCCAGCAGTGAAGGGGGCGCGGTATCTGAAGCTTTCTTT. Its protein is CASSEGGAVSEAFF.

This clone appeared a single time. The chain combines TRBV15 with TRBJ1-3; D not certain. Per the germline V gene, CDR1 is LNHNV and CDR2 is YYDKDF (reference sequence). V gave up 5 bases and J gave up 0 bases, with 11 bases separating them. The CDR3 has 15 residues. The CDR3 DNA follows: TGTGCCACCAGCGGCGCTTTCGGCTCTGGAAACACCATATATTTT. Its protein is CATSGAFGSGNTIYF.

The chain employs TRBV4-3 and TRBJ1-1, with a possible D match to TRBD1 (5 bases). The CDR3 spans 15 residues. Trimming cost V 1 base and J 3 bases, with 12 bases left between them. CDR1 and CDR2 from the germline V gene are LGHNA and YSLEER. CDR3 sequence reads: CASSQGGEGYTEAFF. The CDR3 region has the DNA TGCGCCAGCAGCCAAGGAGGCGAGGGGTACACTGAAGCTTTCTTT.

The chain is built from TRBV19 and TRBJ2-1; the D is unclear. Deletions cut 10 bases from V and 4 bases from J, with 8 bases between. CDR3 size: 11 residues. CDR1 LNHDA and CDR2 SQIVND come from the germline V gene (reference sequence). CDR3 sequence (DNA): TGTGCCACGGTAGGGTACAATGAGCAGTTCTTC. Protein product: CATVGYNEQFF.

The J gene is TRBJ2-1, the V gene TRBV29-1, with 11 bases aligning to TRBD2. J gave up 3 bases and V 7 bases, and 2 bases lay outside the gene matches. The CDR3 sequence is 13 residues long. The germline V gene has CDR1 SQVTM and CDR2 ANQGSEA. DNA for the CDR3: TGCAGCGGGGGACTAGCGGTCTACAATGAGCAGTTCTTC. This encodes CSGGLAVYNEQFF.

The chain joins TRBV7-2 to TRBJ2-1; no clear D gene. The CDR3 consists of 11 residues. Trimming pared 4 bases from V and 9 bases from J, leaving 7 bases between. From germline, CDR1 is SGHTA and CDR2 FQGNSA. CDR3 nucleotide sequence: TGTGCCAGCAGCTCGCATGGTGAGCAGTTCTTC. Translating gives CASSSHGEQFF. Full variable domain (remainder filled in from reference TRBV7-2 and TRBJ2-1): GAGVSQSPSNKVTEKGKDVELRCDPISGHTALYWYRQSLGQGLEFLIYFQGNSAPDKSGLPSDRFSAERTGGSVSTLTIQRTQQEDSAVYLCASSSHGEQFFGPGTRLTVL.